The present T cell receptor beta chain was sequenced within a study of blood T cell repertoires in COVID-19. On the study more broadly: Samples representing acute and convalescent COVID-19 were sourced from the United States, Italy and Spain. Sources were T cells, B-cell-depleted T cells, or PBMCs; the material itself was cDNA or gDNA.

Original methodology: The assay estimated nucleated cells by amplifying reference gene primers. Clones were sequenced by immunoSEQ multiplex PCR, and TCRdb holds only the in-frame ones, with some missing. The V and J calls and clone size were taken over from that table, and D and trimming were inferred from the DNA. The repertoire holds about 86,000 clones, with approximately 80% as singletons. The sample was peripheral blood. The sequence was collected from a woman of 80 years or more with active or convalescent COVID-19.

In DNA form, the CDR3 reads TGTGCCAGCACTACTGGGCTCACAGTTCCGTACTTC. This encodes CASTTGLTVPYF. The V and J genes are TRBV6-5 and TRBJ2-7, with D hard to call. V lost 7 bases to trimming and J lost 12 bases, with 19 bases between them. CDR1 is MNHEY and CDR2 is SVGAGI in the germline V gene. CDR3 length equals 12 residues.